The subject of this entry is one TCR beta chain. The source of the sample is a study of neoadjuvant anti-PD-1 for oral cavity cancer. Study background: Patients mostly received three to four biweekly nivolumab doses at 3 mg/kg before surgery.

Profiled with immunoSEQ multiplex PCR; TCRdb holds only in-frame clones, not every one. The table includes under 8,000 clones, roughly 70% detected once. The CDR3 is 16 residues long. Trimming pared 2 bases from V and 4 bases from J, leaving 15 bases between. Looked up from germline, CDR1 is SGHTA and CDR2 is FQGNSA. The material sequenced was PBMCs, taken before nivolumab (anti-PD-1) treatment. The TCR originated in a person aged 35 to 85 with oral cavity squamous cell carcinoma. The rearrangement uses TRBV7-2 and TRBJ1-3, with TRBD1 as a possible D gene (5 bases). For the CDR3, the DNA is TGTGCCAGCAGCTTAAAAACGACAGAGGTCGGAAACACCATATATTTT. The encoded protein is CASSLKTTEVGNTIYF.